Listed below are T cell receptor beta chains from one sample, sequenced in a study of CD4 T cells in relation to SARS-CoV-2 and coronaviruses. Generated by immunoSEQ multiplex PCR, the TCRdb table keeps only in-frame clones and is missing some. The sample records tens of thousands of clones, around three quarters being singletons. Their recognized antigens are unknown. The sample consisted of CD4+ T cells from PBMCs, cultured in vitro. The source of these receptors is a human donor in good health. Each CDR3 is given with its conserved first and last residue. The D gene is left open where the match is weak. Clone size appears in some rows only: once, few, many, or a class for an expanded clone.

D	J	size	V	DNA	CDR3
-	TRBJ2-6	-	TRBV5-1	TGCGCCAGCAGCTTCCCCATCTCTGGGGCCAACGTCCTGACTTTC	CASSFPISGANVLTF
TRBD1	TRBJ2-3	few	TRBV19	TGTGCCAGTAGTCCTCAGGGGGCTGATACGCAGTATTTT	CASSPQGADTQYF
-	TRBJ1-5	-	TRBV28	TGTGCCAGCAGTTCCGGGGGACCTTATAGCAATCAGCCCCAGCATTTT	CASSSGGPYSNQPQHF
TRBD2	TRBJ2-1	-	TRBV11-3	TGTGCCAGCAGCTTTTCTAGCGGGGCGTACAATGAGCAGTTCTTC	CASSFSSGAYNEQFF
TRBD1	TRBJ1-2	-	TRBV10-3	TGTGCCATCAGTGAGTCGAAGGGACAGGGAAGCTATGGCTACACCTTC	CAISESKGQGSYGYTF
-	TRBJ2-5	-	TRBV5-1	TGCGCCAGCAGCTTGGCCGGGCAGGGTATGAGGACCCAGTACTTC	CASSLAGQGMRTQYF
TRBD2	TRBJ2-2	few	TRBV4-2	TGTGCCAGCAGCCATGGGACTAGCGGCACCGGGGAGCTGTTTTTT	CASSHGTSGTGELFF
TRBD2	TRBJ2-3	-	TRBV4-3	TGCGCCAGCAGCCAAGCCCTCCATGGTAGCGGGGGAGGCGATACGCAGTATTTT	CASSQALHGSGGGDTQYF
TRBD1	TRBJ1-5	few	TRBV2	TGTGCCAGCAGACCCGGGACAGGGACTAATCAGCCCCAGCATTTT	CASRPGTGTNQPQHF
-	TRBJ2-2	-	TRBV14	TGTGCCAGCAGCCAAGATGGTTTCTGGGGCACCGGGGAGCTGTTTTTT	CASSQDGFWGTGELFF
-	TRBJ1-3	-	TRBV6-1	TGTGCCAGCAGTGCGAGGTCATCCAGCTCTGGAAACACCATATATTTT	CASSARSSSSGNTIYF
-	TRBJ2-2	-	TRBV12-1	TGTGCCAGCAGCTTTCGGGGGCCCCTGAACACCGGGGAGCTGTTTTTT	CASSFRGPLNTGELFF
-	TRBJ2-7	-	TRBV25-1	TGTGCCAGCAGTGGGAACCTAGGAGCCCACGAGCAGTACTTC	CASSGNLGAHEQYF
-	TRBJ2-7	once	TRBV5-5	TGTGCCAGCAGCTACTATCGACAATCCTACGAGCAGTACTTC	CASSYYRQSYEQYF
-	TRBJ1-4	-	TRBV7-6	TGTGCCAGCAGCCGTAACCGCAGGGTTGAAAAACTGTTTTTT	CASSRNRRVEKLFF
TRBD2	TRBJ2-1	-	TRBV6-7	TGTGCCAGCAGTTACAATAAGAGGGCGGACTTTGCTAGCGGGAGGGGGATCCTTATGGATGAGCAGTTCTTC	CASSYNKRADFASGRGILMDEQFF
TRBD1	TRBJ1-5	-	TRBV5-5	TGTGCCAGCAGCTTCCGGACAGGAGATCAGCCCCAGCATTTT	CASSFRTGDQPQHF
-	TRBJ2-1	few	TRBV3-1/TRBV3-2	TGTGCCAGCAGCCAAGGGGGGCGGAATGAGCAGTTCTTC	CASSQGGRNEQFF
-	TRBJ2-1	few	TRBV7-2	TGTGCCAGCAGCTACCACAGGGAAATCTACAATGAGCAGTTCTTC	CASSYHREIYNEQFF
TRBD2	TRBJ2-3	-	TRBV3-1/TRBV3-2	TGTGCCAGCAGCCAACTCGCCCTATTGAGCGGGGAGTGGGTGGCGCAGTATTTT	CASSQLALLSGEWVAQYF
TRBD1	TRBJ2-2	few	TRBV5-1	TGCGCCAGCAGCTTACAGGGGGTGAACACCGGGGAGCTGTTTTTT	CASSLQGVNTGELFF
TRBD2	TRBJ2-4	-	TRBV3-1/TRBV3-2	TGTGCCAGCAGCCAAGGGTCCGCGGGAGGGGTTAGCATTCAGTACTTC	CASSQGSAGGVSIQYF
-	TRBJ2-3	-	TRBV7-9	TGTGCCAGCAGCTTTTCCCTCAGGGACCCAAGGCAGTATTTT	CASSFSLRDPRQYF
TRBD1	TRBJ1-2	once	TRBV5-4	TGTGCCAGCAGCTTGGCCGCGGGACAGGGGGGCTATGGCTACACCTTC	CASSLAAGQGGYGYTF
-	TRBJ1-4	-	TRBV9	TGTGCCAGCAGCGTCCGTGCAACTAATGAAAAACTGTTTTTT	CASSVRATNEKLFF
TRBD1	TRBJ2-5	once	TRBV4-3	TGCGCCAGCAGCGCGGGTCCGACAGGGGCCCAGTACTTC	CASSAGPTGAQYF
TRBD2	TRBJ2-1	-	TRBV4-3	TGCGCCAGCAGCCAAGCCCGGGGGGGCCTCAATGAGCAGTTCTTC	CASSQARGGLNEQFF
TRBD1	TRBJ2-2	-	TRBV5-1	TGCGCCAGCAGCTTACAGGGGCAGGATGCCGGGGAGCTGTTTTTT	CASSLQGQDAGELFF
-	TRBJ2-5	-	TRBV28	TGTGCCACTTTACACGACCTCGCCCAAGAGACCCAGTACTTC	CATLHDLAQETQYF
TRBD1	TRBJ2-2	-	TRBV5-8	TGTGCCAGCAGCTCTAGGACAGGTAGCGGGGAGCTGTTTTTT	CASSSRTGSGELFF
-	TRBJ1-3	-	TRBV25-1	TGTGCCAGCAGTCTCCCCGGGGGAAACACCATATATTTT	CASSLPGGNTIYF
TRBD2	TRBJ2-7	-	TRBV11-2	TGTGCCAGCAGGTCCCTAGCGGGAGCCTACGAGCAGTACTTC	CASRSLAGAYEQYF
-	TRBJ1-2	few	TRBV2	TGTGCCAGCAGTGAAATTGGGGGCGCGCTGGGTGGCTACACCTTC	CASSEIGGALGGYTF
TRBD2	TRBJ2-1	few	TRBV5-1	TGCGCCAGCAGCTTGGGGTATGGGGGGGGAATCTACAATGAGCAGTTCTTC	CASSLGYGGGIYNEQFF
TRBD2	TRBJ2-1	few	TRBV3-1/TRBV3-2	TGTGCCAGCAGCCAAAATACACTAGCGTTCGAGCAGTTCTTC	CASSQNTLAFEQFF
-	TRBJ1-5	-	TRBV28	TGTGCCAGCAGTTCAGGGGATCTAAGCAATCAGCCCCAGCATTTT	CASSSGDLSNQPQHF
-	TRBJ2-2	-	TRBV5-4	TGTGCCAGCAGCTCGAGATCGGTGGGCCGGGAGCTGTTTTTT	CASSSRSVGRELFF
-	TRBJ1-1	-	TRBV25-1	TGTGCCAGCAGTGGAGTGTATGGTGAAGCTTTCTTT	CASSGVYGEAFF
-	TRBJ1-3	-	TRBV15	TGTGCCACCAGCAGATCCCCGGACTGGTACTCTGGAAACACCATATATTTT	CATSRSPDWYSGNTIYF
TRBD1	TRBJ2-7	-	TRBV4-2	TGTGCCAGCAGCCGGACGCTGGGACAGAGATCCTACGAGCAGTACTTC	CASSRTLGQRSYEQYF
TRBD2	TRBJ2-3	-	TRBV7-6	TGTGCCAGCAGCCCACTGCCAGCGGGAGGGTATACGCAGTATTTT	CASSPLPAGGYTQYF
-	TRBJ1-4	-	TRBV7-2	TGTGCCAGCAGCTTAGGGTGGAAGTCAAAGGTTGCAACTAATGAAAAACTGTTTTTT	CASSLGWKSKVATNEKLFF
-	TRBJ2-6	-	TRBV6-5	TGTGCCAGCAGCCATAACAGGGCCGGGGCCAACGTCCTGACTTTC	CASSHNRAGANVLTF
-	TRBJ2-1	-	TRBV10-2	TGCGCCAGCGGGGATGACCGCCGAGGGCGGGAGCAGTTCTTC	CASGDDRRGREQFF
TRBD2	TRBJ2-3	-	TRBV7-9	TGTGCCAGCAGCGCCGGTAGGCTAGCGGCAGATACGCAGTATTTT	CASSAGRLAADTQYF
-	TRBJ1-6	-	TRBV6-5	TGTGCCAGCAGTTACCCCGGCCGTTCACCCCTCCACTTT	CASSYPGRSPLHF
-	TRBJ1-5	-	TRBV6-2/TRBV6-3	TGTGCCAGCAGTTACTCCAGATATAGCAATCAGCCCCAGCATTTT	CASSYSRYSNQPQHF
TRBD1	TRBJ1-2	few	TRBV11-2	TGTGCCAGCAGCTCGACAGGGACCTATGGCTACACCTTC	CASSSTGTYGYTF
-	TRBJ2-2	-	TRBV5-1	TGCGCCACCAGGGGATCGACAGAAAACACCGGGGAGCTGTTTTTT	CATRGSTENTGELFF
-	TRBJ1-1	few	TRBV14	TGTGCCAGCAGCCCATTCAAGGAGAAGGCTTTCTTT	CASSPFKEKAFF
-	TRBJ2-2	-	TRBV7-7	TGTGCCAGCAGCTGGGGGGAGAACACCGGGGAGCTGTTTTTT	CASSWGENTGELFF
-	TRBJ1-1	-	TRBV24-1	TGTGCCGCACTACAGAGCATGAACACTGAAGCTTTCTTT	CAALQSMNTEAFF
TRBD1	TRBJ2-2	-	TRBV6-2/TRBV6-3	TGTGCCAGCAGCCAGGGGTCAGGGGGCCTGCCTGGGGTCGGGGAGCTGTTTTTT	CASSQGSGGLPGVGELFF